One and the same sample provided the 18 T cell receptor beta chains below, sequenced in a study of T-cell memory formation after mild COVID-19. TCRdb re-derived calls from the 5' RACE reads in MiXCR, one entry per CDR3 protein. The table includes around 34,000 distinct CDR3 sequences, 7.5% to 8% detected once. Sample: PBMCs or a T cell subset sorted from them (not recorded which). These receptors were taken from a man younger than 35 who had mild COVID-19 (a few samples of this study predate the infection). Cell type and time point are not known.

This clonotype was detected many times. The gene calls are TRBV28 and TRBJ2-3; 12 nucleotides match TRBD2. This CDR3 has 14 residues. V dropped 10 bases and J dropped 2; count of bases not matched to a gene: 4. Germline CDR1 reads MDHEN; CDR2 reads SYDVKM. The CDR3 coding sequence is TGTGCCACCGGACTAGCGGGGTTCACAGATACGCAGTATTTT. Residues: CATGLAGFTDTQYF.

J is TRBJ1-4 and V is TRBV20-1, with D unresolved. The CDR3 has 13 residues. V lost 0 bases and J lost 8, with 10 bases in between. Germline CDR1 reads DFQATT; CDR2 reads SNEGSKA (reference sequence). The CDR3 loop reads CSARDSAGEKLFF. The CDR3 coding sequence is TGCAGTGCTAGAGATTCTGCCGGGGAAAAACTGTTTTTT.

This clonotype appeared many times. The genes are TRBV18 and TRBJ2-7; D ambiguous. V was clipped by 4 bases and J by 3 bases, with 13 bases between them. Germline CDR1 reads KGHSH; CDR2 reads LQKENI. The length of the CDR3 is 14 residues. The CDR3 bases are TGTGCCAGCTCACTTTCTCGTTCCGTCTACGAGCAGTACTTC. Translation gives CASSLSRSVYEQYF.

CDR3 bases: TGCAGTGCTAGCCAGTCTTCTTCTAATGAAAAACTGTTTTTT. Protein: CSASQSSSNEKLFF. The chain couples TRBV20-1 to TRBJ1-4; D call uncertain. The CDR3 consists of 14 residues. CDR1 DFQATT and CDR2 SNEGSKA come from the germline V gene (reference sequence). Trimming pared 3 bases from V and 3 bases from J, leaving 11 bases between.

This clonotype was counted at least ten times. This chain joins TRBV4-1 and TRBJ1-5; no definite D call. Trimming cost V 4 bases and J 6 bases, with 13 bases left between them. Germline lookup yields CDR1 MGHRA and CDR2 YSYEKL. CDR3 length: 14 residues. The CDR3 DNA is TGCGCCAGCAGCCTCTGGGGAGGAGGTCAGCCCCAGCATTTT. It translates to CASSLWGGGQPQHF.

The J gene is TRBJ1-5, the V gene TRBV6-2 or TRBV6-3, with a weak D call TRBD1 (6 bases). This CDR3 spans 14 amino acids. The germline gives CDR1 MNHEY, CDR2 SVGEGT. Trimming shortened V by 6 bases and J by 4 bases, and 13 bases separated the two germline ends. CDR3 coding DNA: TGTGCCAGCAGCTCGACAGGTGGGAATCAGCCCCAGCATTTT. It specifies CASSSTGGNQPQHF.

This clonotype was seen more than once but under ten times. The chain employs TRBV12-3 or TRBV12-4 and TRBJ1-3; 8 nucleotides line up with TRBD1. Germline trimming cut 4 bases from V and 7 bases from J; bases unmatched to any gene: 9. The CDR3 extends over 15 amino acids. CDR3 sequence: CASSSWTGSLNTIYF. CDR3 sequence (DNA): TGTGCCAGCAGTTCCTGGACAGGGTCCCTGAACACCATATATTTT.

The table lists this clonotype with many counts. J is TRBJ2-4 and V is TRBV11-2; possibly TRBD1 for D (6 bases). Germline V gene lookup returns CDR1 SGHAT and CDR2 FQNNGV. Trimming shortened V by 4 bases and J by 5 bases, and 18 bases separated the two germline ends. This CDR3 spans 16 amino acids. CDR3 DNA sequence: TGTGCCAGCAGCTCACAAAGGGGGAGACACGAAAACATTCAGTACTTC. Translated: CASSSQRGRHENIQYF. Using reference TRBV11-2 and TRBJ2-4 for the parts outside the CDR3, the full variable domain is EAGVAQSPRYKIIEKRQSVAFWCNPISGHATLYWYQQILGQGPKLLIQFQNNGVVDDSQLPKDRFSAERLKGVDSTLKIQPAKLEDSAVYLCASSSQRGRHENIQYFGAGTRLSVL.

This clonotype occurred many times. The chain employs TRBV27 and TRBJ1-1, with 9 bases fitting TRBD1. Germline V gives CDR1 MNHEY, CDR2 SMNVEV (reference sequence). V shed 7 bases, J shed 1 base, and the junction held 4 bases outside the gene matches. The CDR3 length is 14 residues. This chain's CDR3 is CASILTGGNTEAFF. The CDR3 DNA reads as TGTGCCAGCATCTTGACAGGGGGGAACACTGAAGCTTTCTTT.

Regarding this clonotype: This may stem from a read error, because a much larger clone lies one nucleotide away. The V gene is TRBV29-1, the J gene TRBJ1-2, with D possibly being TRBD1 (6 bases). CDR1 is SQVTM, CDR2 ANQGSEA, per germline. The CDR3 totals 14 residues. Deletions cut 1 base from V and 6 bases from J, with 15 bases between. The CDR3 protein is CSVEVGAGENGYTF. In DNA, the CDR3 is TGCAGCGTTGAAGTCGGGGCAGGGGAAAATGGCTACACCTTC. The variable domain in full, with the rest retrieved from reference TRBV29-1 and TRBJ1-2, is SAVISQKPSRDICQRGTSLTIQCQVDSQVTMMFWYRQQPGQSLTLIATANQGSEATYESGFVIDKFPISRPNLTFSTLTVSNMSPEDSSIYLCSVEVGAGENGYTFGSGTRLTVV.

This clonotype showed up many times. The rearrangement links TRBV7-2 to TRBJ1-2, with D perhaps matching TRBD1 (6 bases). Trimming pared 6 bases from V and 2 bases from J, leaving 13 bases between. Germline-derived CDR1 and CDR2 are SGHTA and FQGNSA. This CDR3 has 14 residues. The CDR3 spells CASRKQGANYGYTF. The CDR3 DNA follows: TGTGCCAGCAGGAAACAGGGTGCAAACTATGGCTACACCTTC.

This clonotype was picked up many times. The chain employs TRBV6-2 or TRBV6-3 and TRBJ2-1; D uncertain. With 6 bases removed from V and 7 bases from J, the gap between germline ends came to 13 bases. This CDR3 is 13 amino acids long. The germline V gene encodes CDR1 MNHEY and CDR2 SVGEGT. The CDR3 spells CASSFVPSNEQFF. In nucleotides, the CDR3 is TGTGCCAGCAGCTTCGTGCCCTCTAATGAGCAGTTCTTC.

The CDR3 DNA sequence: TGCAGTGAGGCCCTGGGGGATACGCAGTATTTT. It encodes CSEALGDTQYF. V usage is TRBV20-1 and J usage is TRBJ2-3; no clear D. Trimming stripped 7 bases from V and 6 bases from J, with 11 bases between. The length of the CDR3 is 11 residues. The germline gives CDR1 DFQATT, CDR2 SNEGSKA (reference sequence).

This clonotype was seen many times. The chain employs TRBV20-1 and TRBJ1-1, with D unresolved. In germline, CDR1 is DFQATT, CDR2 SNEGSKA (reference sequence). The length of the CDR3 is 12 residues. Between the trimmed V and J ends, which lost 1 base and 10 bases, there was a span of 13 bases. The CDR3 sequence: CSARVDPTRAFF. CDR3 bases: TGCAGTGCTAGAGTCGACCCTACAAGAGCTTTCTTT.

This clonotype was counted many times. CDR3 sequence reads: CASSTYNTEAFF. Written as DNA, the CDR3 is TGTGCCAGCAGCACTTACAACACTGAAGCTTTCTTT. The chain uses TRBV7-2 and TRBJ1-1; D is unresolved. The V end was cut by 5 bases, the J end by 2 bases, with 6 bases between. Looked up from germline, CDR1 is SGHTA and CDR2 is FQGNSA. The CDR3 runs 12 residues.

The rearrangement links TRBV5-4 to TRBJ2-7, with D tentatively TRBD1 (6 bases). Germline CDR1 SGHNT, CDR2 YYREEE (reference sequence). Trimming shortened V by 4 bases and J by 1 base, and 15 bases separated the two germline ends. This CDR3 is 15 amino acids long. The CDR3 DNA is TGTGCCAGCAGCCGTCGGACAGTTCAGTCCTACGAGCAGTACTTC. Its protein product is CASSRRTVQSYEQYF.

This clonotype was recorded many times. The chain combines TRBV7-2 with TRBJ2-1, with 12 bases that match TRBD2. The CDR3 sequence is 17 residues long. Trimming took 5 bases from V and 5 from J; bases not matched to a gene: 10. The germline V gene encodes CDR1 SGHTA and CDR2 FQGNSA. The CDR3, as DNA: TGTGCCAGCAGCCCCAGGCTCACTAGCGGGGGGAACAATGAGCAGTTCTTC. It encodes CASSPRLTSGGNNEQFF.

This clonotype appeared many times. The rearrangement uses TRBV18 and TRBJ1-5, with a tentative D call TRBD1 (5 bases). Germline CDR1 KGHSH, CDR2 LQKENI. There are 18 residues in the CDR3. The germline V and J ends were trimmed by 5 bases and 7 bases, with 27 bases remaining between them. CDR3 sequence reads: CASSYEAVLARDRQPQHF. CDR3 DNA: TGTGCCAGCTCATACGAGGCTGTTTTAGCACGGGACCGCCAGCCCCAGCATTTT.